The rows below give T cell receptor beta chains drawn from one sample of a study of PD-1 blockade in classical Hodgkin lymphoma. Here immunoSEQ multiplex PCR was the method, and the copy in TCRdb shows in-frame clones only, minus some. The sample carries about 97,000 clones, over 80% recorded once. The specimen comprised peripheral blood mononuclear cells (PBMCs), sampled at baseline. All receptors derive from a human donor with classical Hodgkin lymphoma. CDR3s include the opening cysteine and the closing phenylalanine or tryptophan. D genes are given only for firm matches. For some rows the clone size is stated as once, few or many, or as a class when expanded; others skip it.

clone size: -
J gene: TRBJ2-3
D gene: -
V gene: TRBV19
CDR3 protein: CASSMIAGPPTDTQYF

clone size: -
J gene: TRBJ2-1
D gene: TRBD2
V gene: TRBV11-3
CDR3 protein: CASSFSSGPYNEQFF

clone size: -
J gene: TRBJ2-4
D gene: -
V gene: TRBV6-1
CDR3 protein: CASRAKAKNIQYF

clone size: -
J gene: TRBJ1-5
D gene: -
V gene: TRBV28
CDR3 protein: CASSSTRRRARDQPQHF

clone size: -
J gene: TRBJ2-7
D gene: -
V gene: TRBV2
CDR3 protein: CASSVLGTEAYEQYF

clone size: -
J gene: TRBJ1-1
D gene: -
V gene: TRBV7-9
CDR3 protein: CASSLQGYPNTEAFF

clone size: -
J gene: TRBJ1-4
D gene: -
V gene: TRBV5-1
CDR3 protein: CASSARENGDEKLFF

clone size: -
J gene: TRBJ2-1
D gene: TRBD2
V gene: TRBV10-3
CDR3 protein: CAISDSTGGTGEQFF

clone size: -
J gene: TRBJ2-7
D gene: -
V gene: TRBV27
CDR3 protein: CASSLRGGPYEQYF

clone size: -
J gene: TRBJ1-1
D gene: -
V gene: TRBV18
CDR3 protein: CASSPMAEEAFF

clone size: -
J gene: TRBJ2-2
D gene: TRBD1
V gene: TRBV9
CDR3 protein: CASSGGQGAYFPGELFF

clone size: few
J gene: TRBJ2-1
D gene: TRBD2
V gene: TRBV4-3
CDR3 protein: CASSQEAGELAYEQFF

clone size: -
J gene: TRBJ2-2
D gene: -
V gene: TRBV30
CDR3 protein: CAWTGFNTGELFF

clone size: -
J gene: TRBJ2-7
D gene: -
V gene: TRBV5-5
CDR3 protein: CASSLSTSTTSYF

clone size: -
J gene: TRBJ2-7
D gene: -
V gene: TRBV10-2
CDR3 protein: CASSESSQFNEQYF

clone size: -
J gene: TRBJ1-2
D gene: TRBD1
V gene: TRBV4-1
CDR3 protein: CASSQAGTGDYGYTF

clone size: -
J gene: TRBJ2-7
D gene: -
V gene: TRBV6-5
CDR3 protein: CALPAVPPGYEQYF

clone size: -
J gene: TRBJ2-7
D gene: TRBD1
V gene: TRBV5-4
CDR3 protein: CASTPGTGVHEQYF

clone size: -
J gene: TRBJ1-2
D gene: -
V gene: TRBV30
CDR3 protein: CAWRKNYGYTF

clone size: -
J gene: TRBJ2-7
D gene: -
V gene: TRBV7-2
CDR3 protein: CASSLIGDEQYF

clone size: -
J gene: TRBJ2-4
D gene: TRBD1
V gene: TRBV28
CDR3 protein: CASSPGTVKNIQYF

clone size: -
J gene: TRBJ2-7
D gene: TRBD1
V gene: TRBV7-8
CDR3 protein: CASSGRSPGGSYEQYF

clone size: few
J gene: TRBJ1-5
D gene: -
V gene: TRBV2
CDR3 protein: CASRALDIPNQPQHF

clone size: -
J gene: TRBJ2-7
D gene: -
V gene: TRBV6-1
CDR3 protein: CASQLFSYGEQYF

clone size: -
J gene: TRBJ2-3
D gene: -
V gene: TRBV9
CDR3 protein: CASSVSTGSDTQYF

clone size: -
J gene: TRBJ1-1
D gene: -
V gene: TRBV11-2
CDR3 protein: CASSLNREEAFF

clone size: -
J gene: TRBJ1-5
D gene: -
V gene: TRBV19
CDR3 protein: CASRDSGFNQPQHF

clone size: few
J gene: TRBJ1-1
D gene: -
V gene: TRBV4-1
CDR3 protein: CASGPMGRAFF

clone size: few
J gene: TRBJ2-7
D gene: -
V gene: TRBV6-6
CDR3 protein: CASSYFEGPNYEQYF

clone size: -
J gene: TRBJ2-2
D gene: -
V gene: TRBV28
CDR3 protein: CASSRVATNTGELFF

clone size: -
J gene: TRBJ2-7
D gene: TRBD2
V gene: TRBV11-1
CDR3 protein: CASRTGLASYEQYF

clone size: -
J gene: TRBJ2-5
D gene: TRBD1
V gene: TRBV7-9
CDR3 protein: CASSPGQGLSETQYF

clone size: -
J gene: TRBJ2-7
D gene: TRBD1
V gene: TRBV7-9
CDR3 protein: CASSLAPGTGELYSYEQYF

clone size: medium-sized
J gene: TRBJ2-1
D gene: -
V gene: TRBV4-2
CDR3 protein: CASSQDLLAPLNEQFF

clone size: -
J gene: TRBJ1-2
D gene: -
V gene: TRBV7-6
CDR3 protein: CASSPRLTGYGYTF

clone size: -
J gene: TRBJ2-4
D gene: -
V gene: TRBV7-9
CDR3 protein: CASSSEGTKNIQYF

clone size: -
J gene: TRBJ1-2
D gene: -
V gene: TRBV18
CDR3 protein: CASSPGSHLGGYTF

clone size: -
J gene: TRBJ2-1
D gene: TRBD2
V gene: TRBV9
CDR3 protein: CASSVGLAGGHFEQFF

clone size: -
J gene: TRBJ2-7
D gene: -
V gene: TRBV7-2
CDR3 protein: CASSSTEGSEQYF

clone size: -
J gene: TRBJ2-3
D gene: -
V gene: TRBV5-4
CDR3 protein: CASSLAGAKGDTQYF

clone size: -
J gene: TRBJ1-1
D gene: -
V gene: TRBV29-1
CDR3 protein: CSGETGRNTEAFF

clone size: -
J gene: TRBJ1-2
D gene: -
V gene: TRBV27
CDR3 protein: CASSSGNFYGYTF

clone size: -
J gene: TRBJ2-7
D gene: -
V gene: TRBV28
CDR3 protein: CASSLEGPYEQYF

clone size: -
J gene: TRBJ1-4
D gene: TRBD1
V gene: TRBV7-9
CDR3 protein: CASSLRGQGADNEKLFF

clone size: -
J gene: TRBJ1-1
D gene: -
V gene: TRBV6-5
CDR3 protein: CASAKGTEAFF

clone size: few
J gene: TRBJ2-1
D gene: TRBD2
V gene: TRBV7-9
CDR3 protein: CASSLARAGTSGTYNEQFF

clone size: -
J gene: TRBJ2-3
D gene: -
V gene: TRBV2
CDR3 protein: CASRGGREGADTQYF

clone size: -
J gene: TRBJ2-7
D gene: TRBD2
V gene: TRBV5-4
CDR3 protein: CASSPTSDSYEQYF

clone size: -
J gene: TRBJ2-1
D gene: -
V gene: TRBV28
CDR3 protein: CASSLPGDLAYNEQFF

clone size: -
J gene: TRBJ1-2
D gene: -
V gene: TRBV7-9
CDR3 protein: CATLPAPRFYGYTF

clone size: -
J gene: TRBJ2-1
D gene: -
V gene: TRBV6-5
CDR3 protein: CASSYSFQAGNEQFF

clone size: -
J gene: TRBJ1-5
D gene: TRBD1
V gene: TRBV28
CDR3 protein: CASSSGTGNNQPQHF

clone size: -
J gene: TRBJ1-1
D gene: TRBD1
V gene: TRBV6-1
CDR3 protein: CASSARTGLNTEAFF

clone size: -
J gene: TRBJ2-1
D gene: -
V gene: TRBV6-1
CDR3 protein: CASIRNNEQFF

clone size: -
J gene: TRBJ2-5
D gene: TRBD1
V gene: TRBV9
CDR3 protein: CASSVGQGKETQYF

clone size: few
J gene: TRBJ1-5
D gene: TRBD1
V gene: TRBV19
CDR3 protein: CASTRQGAQPQHF